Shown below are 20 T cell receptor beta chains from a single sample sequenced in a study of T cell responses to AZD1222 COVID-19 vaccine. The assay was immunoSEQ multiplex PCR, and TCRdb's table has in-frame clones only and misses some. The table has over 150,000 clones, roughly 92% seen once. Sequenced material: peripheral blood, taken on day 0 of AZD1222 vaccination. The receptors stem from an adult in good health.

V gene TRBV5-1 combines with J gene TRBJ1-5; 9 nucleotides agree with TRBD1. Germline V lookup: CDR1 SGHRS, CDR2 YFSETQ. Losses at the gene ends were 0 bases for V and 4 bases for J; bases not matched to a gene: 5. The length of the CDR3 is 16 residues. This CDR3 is CASSLGGGTGNQPQHF. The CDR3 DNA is TGCGCCAGCAGCTTGGGAGGAGGGACAGGGAATCAGCCCCAGCATTTT. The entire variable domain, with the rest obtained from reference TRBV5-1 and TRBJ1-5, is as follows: KAGVTQTPRYLIKTRGQQVTLSCSPISGHRSVSWYQQTPGQGLQFLFEYFSETQRNKGNFPGRFSGRQFSNSRSEMNVSTLELGDSALYLCASSLGGGTGNQPQHFGDGTRLSIL.

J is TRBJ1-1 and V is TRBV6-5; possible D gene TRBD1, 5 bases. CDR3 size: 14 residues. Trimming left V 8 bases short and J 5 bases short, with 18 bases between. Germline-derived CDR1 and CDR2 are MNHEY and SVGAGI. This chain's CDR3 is CASYSRGAWTEAFF. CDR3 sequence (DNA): TGTGCCAGCTATTCAAGAGGGGCATGGACTGAAGCTTTCTTT.

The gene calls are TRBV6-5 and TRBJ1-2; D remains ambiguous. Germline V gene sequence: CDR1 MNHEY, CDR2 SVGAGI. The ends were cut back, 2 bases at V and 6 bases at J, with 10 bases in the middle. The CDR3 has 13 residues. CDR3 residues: CASSYGVSDGYTF. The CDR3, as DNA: TGTGCCAGCAGTTACGGGGTTTCGGATGGCTACACCTTC.

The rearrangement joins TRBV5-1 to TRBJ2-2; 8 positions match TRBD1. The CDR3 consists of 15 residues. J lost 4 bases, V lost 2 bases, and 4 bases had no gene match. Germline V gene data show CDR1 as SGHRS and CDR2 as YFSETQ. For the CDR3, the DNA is TGCGCCAGCAGCTTCCAGGGGGCGCTCACCGGGGAGCTGTTTTTT. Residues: CASSFQGALTGELFF.

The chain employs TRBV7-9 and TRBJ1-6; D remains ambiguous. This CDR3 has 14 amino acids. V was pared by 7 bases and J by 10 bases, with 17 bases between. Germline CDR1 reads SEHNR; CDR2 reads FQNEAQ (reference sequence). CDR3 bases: TGTGCCAGCAACCACGACACAGATTCATCACCCCTCCACTTT. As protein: CASNHDTDSSPLHF.

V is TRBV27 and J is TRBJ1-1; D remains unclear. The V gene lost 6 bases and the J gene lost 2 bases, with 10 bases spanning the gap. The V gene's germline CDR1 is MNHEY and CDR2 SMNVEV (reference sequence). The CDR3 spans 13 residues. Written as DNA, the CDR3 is TGTGCCAGCAGACCGGGTTTTAACACTGAAGCTTTCTTT. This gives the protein CASRPGFNTEAFF.

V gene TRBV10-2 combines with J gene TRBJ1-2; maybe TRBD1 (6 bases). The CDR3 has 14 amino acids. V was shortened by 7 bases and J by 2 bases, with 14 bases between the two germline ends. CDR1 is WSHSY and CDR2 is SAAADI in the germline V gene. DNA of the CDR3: TGCGCCAGCAACTGGCCAGGGGAAAACTATGGCTACACCTTC. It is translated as CASNWPGENYGYTF.

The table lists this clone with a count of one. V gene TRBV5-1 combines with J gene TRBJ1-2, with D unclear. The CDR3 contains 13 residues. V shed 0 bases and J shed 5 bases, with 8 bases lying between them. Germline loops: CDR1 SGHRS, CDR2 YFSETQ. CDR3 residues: CASSLVRNYGYTF. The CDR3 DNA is TGCGCCAGCAGCTTGGTAAGGAATTATGGCTACACCTTC.

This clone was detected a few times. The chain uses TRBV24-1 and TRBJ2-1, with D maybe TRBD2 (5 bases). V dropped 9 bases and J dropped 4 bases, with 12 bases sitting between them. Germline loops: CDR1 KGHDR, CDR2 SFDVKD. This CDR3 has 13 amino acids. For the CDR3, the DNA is TGTGCCACCGAGCGGACTTATTACAATGAGCAGTTCTTC. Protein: CATERTYYNEQFF.

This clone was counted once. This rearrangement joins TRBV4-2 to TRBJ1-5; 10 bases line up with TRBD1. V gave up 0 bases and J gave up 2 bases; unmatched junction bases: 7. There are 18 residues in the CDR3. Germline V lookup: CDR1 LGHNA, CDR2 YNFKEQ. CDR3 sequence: CASSQEQGTGVGNQPQHF. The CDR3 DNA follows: TGTGCCAGCAGCCAAGAACAAGGGACAGGGGTTGGCAATCAGCCCCAGCATTTT.

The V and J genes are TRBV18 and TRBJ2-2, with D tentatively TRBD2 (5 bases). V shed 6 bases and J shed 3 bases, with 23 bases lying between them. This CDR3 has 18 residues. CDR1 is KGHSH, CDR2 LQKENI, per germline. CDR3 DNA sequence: TGTGCCAGCTCTCTACGCGATCGGCCCCTGGGAGACACCGGGGAGCTGTTTTTT. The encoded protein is CASSLRDRPLGDTGELFF.

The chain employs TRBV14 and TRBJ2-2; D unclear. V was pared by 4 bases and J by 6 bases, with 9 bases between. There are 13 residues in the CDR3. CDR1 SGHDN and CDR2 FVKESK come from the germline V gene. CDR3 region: CASSLRLAGELFF. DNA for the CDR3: TGTGCCAGCAGCCTGAGGTTGGCCGGGGAGCTGTTTTTT.

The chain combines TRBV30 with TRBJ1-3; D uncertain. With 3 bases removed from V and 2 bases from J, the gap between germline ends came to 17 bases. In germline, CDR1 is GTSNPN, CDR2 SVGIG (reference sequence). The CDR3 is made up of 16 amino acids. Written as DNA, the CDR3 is TGTGCCTGGAGACCAAGGCCCAACTCGCCTGGAAACACCATATATTTT. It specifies CAWRPRPNSPGNTIYF.

The chain's CDR3 is CASLLSGSNTEAFF. In nucleotides, the CDR3 is TGTGCCAGCCTCCTTTCTGGATCGAACACTGAAGCTTTCTTT. The chain employs TRBV2 and TRBJ1-1; D uncertain. The V gene's germline CDR1 is SNHLY and CDR2 FYNNEI. The CDR3 is 14 amino acids. With 8 bases removed from V and 1 base from J, the gap between germline ends came to 14 bases. The variable domain in full, completed from reference TRBV2 and TRBJ1-1, reads EPEVTQTPSHQVTQMGQEVILRCVPISNHLYFYWYRQILGQKVEFLVSFYNNEISEKSEIFDDQFSVERPDGSNFTLKIRSTKLEDSAMYFCASLLSGSNTEAFFGQGTRLTVV.

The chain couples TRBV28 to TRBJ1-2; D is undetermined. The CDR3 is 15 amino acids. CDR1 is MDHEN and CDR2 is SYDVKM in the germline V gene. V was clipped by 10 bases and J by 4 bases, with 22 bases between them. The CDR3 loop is CATADPGVRGYGYTF. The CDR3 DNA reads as TGTGCCACCGCGGACCCTGGGGTCCGAGGCTATGGCTACACCTTC.

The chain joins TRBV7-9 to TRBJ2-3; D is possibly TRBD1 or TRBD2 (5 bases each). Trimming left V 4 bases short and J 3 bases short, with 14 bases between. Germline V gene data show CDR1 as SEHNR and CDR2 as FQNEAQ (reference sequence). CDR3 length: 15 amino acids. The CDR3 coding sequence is TGTGCCAGCAGCTCACCGGGGACGCCTACAGATACGCAGTATTTT. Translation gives CASSSPGTPTDTQYF. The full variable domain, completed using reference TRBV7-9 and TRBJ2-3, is DTGVSQNPRHKITKRGQNVTFRCDPISEHNRLYWYRQTLGQGPEFLTYFQNEAQLEKSRLLSDRFSAERPKGSFSTLEIQRTEQGDSAMYLCASSSPGTPTDTQYFGPGTRLTVL.

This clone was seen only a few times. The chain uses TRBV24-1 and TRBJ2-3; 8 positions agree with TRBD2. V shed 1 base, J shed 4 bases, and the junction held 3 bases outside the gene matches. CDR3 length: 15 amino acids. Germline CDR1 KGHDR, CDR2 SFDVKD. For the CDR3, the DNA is TGTGCCACCAGTGATTTACTGACTAGCGCAGATACGCAGTATTTT. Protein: CATSDLLTSADTQYF.

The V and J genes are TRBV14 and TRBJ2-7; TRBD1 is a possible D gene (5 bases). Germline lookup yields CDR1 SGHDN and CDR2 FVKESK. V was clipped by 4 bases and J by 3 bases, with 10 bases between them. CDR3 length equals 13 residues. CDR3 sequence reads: CASSLQDNYEQYV. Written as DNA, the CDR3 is TGTGCCAGCAGCCTTCAGGACAACTACGAGCAGTACGTC.

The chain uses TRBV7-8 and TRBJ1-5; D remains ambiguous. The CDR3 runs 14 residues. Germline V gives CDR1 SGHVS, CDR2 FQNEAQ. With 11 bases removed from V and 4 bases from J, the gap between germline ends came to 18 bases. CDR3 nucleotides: TGTGCCTCCGGTGTGAGAGACAATAATCAGCCCCAGCATTTT. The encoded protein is CASGVRDNNQPQHF.

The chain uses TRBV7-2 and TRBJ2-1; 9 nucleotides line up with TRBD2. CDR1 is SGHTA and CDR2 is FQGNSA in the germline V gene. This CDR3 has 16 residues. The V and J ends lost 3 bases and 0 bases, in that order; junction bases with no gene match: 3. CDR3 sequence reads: CASSFDSGSSYNEQFF. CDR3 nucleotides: TGTGCCAGCAGCTTTGATAGCGGGAGCTCCTACAATGAGCAGTTCTTC. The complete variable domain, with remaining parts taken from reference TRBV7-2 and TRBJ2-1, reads GAGVSQSPSNKVTEKGKDVELRCDPISGHTALYWYRQSLGQGLEFLIYFQGNSAPDKSGLPSDRFSAERTGGSVSTLTIQRTQQEDSAVYLCASSFDSGSSYNEQFFGPGTRLTVL.